One sample yielded the 26 T cell receptor beta chains listed below, sequenced in a study of blood T cell repertoires in COVID-19. Generated by immunoSEQ multiplex PCR, the TCRdb table keeps only in-frame clones and is missing some. The sample lists about 310,000 clones, around 90% seen once, with roughly 5% in the top ten. Input material: PBMCs or T cells enriched from blood (not recorded which). The receptors shown here come from a man aged 55 to 70 who had recovered from COVID-19.

This chain connects TRBV11-2 to TRBJ2-5, with TRBD2 as a possible D gene (5 bases). V dropped 5 bases and J dropped 1 base, with 11 bases sitting between them. CDR3 length: 14 amino acids. Per the germline V gene, CDR1 is SGHAT and CDR2 is FQNNGV. This chain's CDR3 is CASSLGSGQETQYF. Written as DNA, the CDR3 is TGTGCCAGCAGCCTGGGGAGCGGCCAAGAGACCCAGTACTTC.

The CDR3 loop is CATSDPNTEAFF. DNA for the CDR3: TGTGCCACCAGTGATCCTAACACTGAAGCTTTCTTT. V and J are TRBV24-1 and TRBJ1-1, with D hard to call. The CDR3 is 12 residues long. Germline V gene sequence: CDR1 KGHDR, CDR2 SFDVKD. The germline V and J ends were trimmed by 3 bases and 2 bases, with 3 bases remaining between them.

This clone was seen just once. V gene TRBV9 combines with J gene TRBJ1-3, with D possibly TRBD1 on 6 matching bases. Deletions cut 3 bases from V and 0 bases from J, with 19 bases between. CDR3 length: 18 residues. Germline-derived CDR1 and CDR2 are SGDLS and YYNGEE. The CDR3 loop is CASSGTRTAGLSGNTIYF. CDR3 sequence (DNA): TGTGCCAGCAGCGGGACCCGGACAGCCGGCCTCTCTGGAAACACCATATATTTT.

The chain couples TRBV11-2 to TRBJ1-4; D uncertain. The V and J ends lost 5 bases and 7 bases respectively, with 8 bases between them. The CDR3 totals 12 residues. CDR1 is SGHAT and CDR2 is FQNNGV in the germline V gene. The CDR3 nucleotides are TGTGCCAGCAGCCCCCGCGGTGAAAAACTGTTTTTT. It specifies CASSPRGEKLFF. The full variable domain, its missing parts supplied by reference TRBV11-2 and TRBJ1-4, is EAGVAQSPRYKIIEKRQSVAFWCNPISGHATLYWYQQILGQGPKLLIQFQNNGVVDDSQLPKDRFSAERLKGVDSTLKIQPAKLEDSAVYLCASSPRGEKLFFGSGTQLSVL.

The chain is built from TRBV5-6 and TRBJ2-7; D ambiguous. The CDR3 sequence is 14 residues long. V was trimmed by 2 bases and J by 0 bases, leaving 9 bases between them. Germline assignment: CDR1 SGHDT and CDR2 YYEEEE. The CDR3 region has the DNA TGTGCCAGCAGCTTTTTGGGCAGCTCCTACGAGCAGTACTTC. Protein sequence: CASSFLGSSYEQYF.

The V gene is TRBV28, the J gene TRBJ1-6; no reliable D call. The germline gives CDR1 MDHEN, CDR2 SYDVKM. The CDR3 extends over 14 amino acids. V was clipped by 7 bases and J by 5 bases, with 12 bases between them. The CDR3 coding sequence is TGTGCCAGCATGAGGGTGGTAAATAATTCACCCCTCCACTTT. Residues: CASMRVVNNSPLHF.

This clone was observed a single time. The J gene is TRBJ2-4, the V gene TRBV28, with TRBD2 as a possible D gene (5 bases). Germline V CDR1 and CDR2: MDHEN, SYDVKM. The CDR3 extends over 13 amino acids. V was clipped by 8 bases and J by 0 bases, with 8 bases between them. CDR3 bases: TGTGCCAGCGGGAGCGTAGCCAAAAACATTCAGTACTTC. The encoded protein is CASGSVAKNIQYF. Full variable domain (rest looked up from reference TRBV28 and TRBJ2-4): DVKVTQSSRYLVKRTGEKVFLECVQDMDHENMFWYRQDPGLGLRLIYFSYDVKMKEKGDIPEGYSVSREKKERFSLILESASTNQTSMYLCASGSVAKNIQYFGAGTRLSVL.

The V gene is TRBV28, the J gene TRBJ1-4; weak D call: TRBD1 (6 bases). In germline, CDR1 is MDHEN, CDR2 SYDVKM. This CDR3 has 14 residues. Between the trimmed V and J ends, which lost 8 bases and 8 bases, there was a span of 18 bases. CDR3 residues: CASLGQTWEEKLFF. DNA of the CDR3: TGTGCCAGCTTAGGACAGACTTGGGAGGAAAAACTGTTTTTT. Using reference TRBV28 and TRBJ1-4 for the parts outside the CDR3, the full variable domain is DVKVTQSSRYLVKRTGEKVFLECVQDMDHENMFWYRQDPGLGLRLIYFSYDVKMKEKGDIPEGYSVSREKKERFSLILESASTNQTSMYLCASLGQTWEEKLFFGSGTQLSVL.

Only one count was recorded for this clone. This chain links TRBV27 with TRBJ2-2, with 10 positions matching TRBD2. The V gene's germline CDR1 is MNHEY and CDR2 SMNVEV (reference sequence). The CDR3 extends over 14 amino acids. The V and J ends lost 5 bases and 6 bases, in that order; junction bases with no gene match: 3. CDR3 sequence: CASSSGRGPGELFF. The CDR3 DNA reads as TGTGCCAGCAGTAGCGGGAGGGGGCCCGGGGAGCTGTTTTTT.

Turning to this clone: Other DNA variants within this sample encode the same CDR3. The chain recombines TRBV14 with TRBJ2-3; 8 nucleotides line up with TRBD2. Germline assignment: CDR1 SGHDN and CDR2 FVKESK. V trimming: 6 bases; J trimming: 0 bases; junction bases outside the gene matches: 2. This CDR3 region has 14 residues. CDR3 amino acids: CASSPSGSTDTQYF. DNA of the CDR3: TGTGCCAGCAGTCCTAGCGGGAGCACAGATACGCAGTATTTT.

The chain has TRBV7-3 and TRBJ2-2, with 8 bases that match TRBD1. Germline lookup yields CDR1 SGHTA and CDR2 FQGTGA. The CDR3 sequence is 15 residues long. Trimming took 3 bases from V and 3 from J; bases not matched to a gene: 3. As DNA, the CDR3 is TGTGCCAGCAGCTTGGGACAGGTGGACACCGGGGAGCTGTTTTTT. Amino acids: CASSLGQVDTGELFF.

The genes are TRBV7-2 and TRBJ1-6; D possibly corresponds to TRBD1 (5 bases). This CDR3 contains 13 residues. V lost 2 bases to trimming and J lost 10 bases, with 9 bases between them. CDR1 SGHTA and CDR2 FQGNSA come from the germline V gene. The CDR3 sequence is CASSLSGQSPLHF. In DNA, the CDR3 is TGTGCCAGCAGCTTATCAGGGCAATCACCCCTCCACTTT.

The rearrangement links TRBV9 to TRBJ2-2; D is perhaps TRBD1 (6 bases). The V gene lost 3 bases and the J gene lost 6 bases, with 18 bases spanning the gap. The germline CDR1 and CDR2 sequences are SGDLS and YYNGEE. The CDR3 covers 16 residues. In DNA form, the CDR3 reads TGTGCCAGCAGCGACCCCAGGGGTTTGGTCTCCGGGGAGCTGTTTTTT. Amino acids: CASSDPRGLVSGELFF. The full variable domain, completed using reference TRBV9 and TRBJ2-2, is DSGVTQTPKHLITATGQRVTLRCSPRSGDLSVYWYQQSLDQGLQFLIQYYNGEERAKGNILERFSAQQFPDLHSELNLSSLELGDSALYFCASSDPRGLVSGELFFGEGSRLTVL.

The V and J genes are TRBV2 and TRBJ2-2; D is ambiguous. V was clipped by 2 bases and J by 5 bases, with 3 bases between them. CDR1 SNHLY and CDR2 FYNNEI come from the germline V gene. The CDR3 runs to 12 residues. The CDR3 loop is CASSERTGELFF. The CDR3 coding sequence is TGTGCCAGCAGTGAACGTACCGGGGAGCTGTTTTTT. Together with reference TRBV2 and TRBJ2-2, the CDR3 gives the full variable domain: EPEVTQTPSHQVTQMGQEVILRCVPISNHLYFYWYRQILGQKVEFLVSFYNNEISEKSEIFDDQFSVERPDGSNFTLKIRSTKLEDSAMYFCASSERTGELFFGEGSRLTVL.

The CDR3 here is CASSPASRTEQYF. Written as DNA, the CDR3 is TGTGCCAGCAGCCCAGCGTCCCGGACTGAGCAGTACTTC. The chain has TRBV7-9 and TRBJ2-7; TRBD2 is a possible D gene (5 bases). CDR1 is SEHNR and CDR2 is FQNEAQ in the germline V gene (reference sequence). Deletions cut 5 bases from V and 7 bases from J, with 15 bases between. The CDR3 is made up of 13 amino acids.

V usage is TRBV4-2 and J usage is TRBJ1-1; D gene uncertain. The ends were cut back, 0 bases at V and 0 bases at J, with 8 bases in the middle. The CDR3 length is 15 residues. From germline, CDR1 is LGHNA and CDR2 YNFKEQ. This CDR3 is CASSQDPGMNTEAFF. The CDR3 DNA is TGTGCCAGCAGCCAAGATCCGGGGATGAACACTGAAGCTTTCTTT.

The chain employs TRBV14 and TRBJ2-3; 8 nucleotides align to TRBD2. Germline V gene lookup returns CDR1 SGHDN and CDR2 FVKESK. The V and J ends lost 0 bases and 6 bases, in that order; junction bases with no gene match: 5. The CDR3 is 15 residues long. CDR3 bases: TGTGCCAGCAGCCAAGAGAGCGGGAGCATGGATACGCAGTATTTT. This translates into CASSQESGSMDTQYF.

The V and J genes are TRBV7-2 and TRBJ1-5; 9 bases fit TRBD1. The CDR3 contains 14 residues. The germline V gene encodes CDR1 SGHTA and CDR2 FQGNSA. Trimming at V came to 2 bases and at J to 7 bases, leaving 3 bases not matched to a gene. DNA for the CDR3: TGTGCCAGCAGCTTACTGACAGGGGGGCAGCCCCAGCATTTT. Protein: CASSLLTGGQPQHF.

This chain links TRBV7-6 with TRBJ1-1, with 7 bases lining up with TRBD1. The length of the CDR3 is 15 residues. V lost 5 bases and J lost 0; bases outside the gene matches: 6. In germline, CDR1 is SGHVS, CDR2 FNYEAQ. The CDR3 sequence is CASSPRTGLNTEAFF. The CDR3 bases are TGTGCCAGCAGCCCGCGGACAGGTCTGAACACTGAAGCTTTCTTT.

This chain links TRBV7-9 with TRBJ2-7; 7 bases fit TRBD2. From germline, CDR1 is SEHNR and CDR2 FQNEAQ (reference sequence). Unmatched junction bases numbered 4, after V lost 1 base and J lost 7 bases. The CDR3 totals 13 residues. CDR3 in amino acids: CASSLVAGREQYF. In nucleotides, the CDR3 is TGTGCCAGCAGCTTAGTTGCCGGGAGGGAGCAGTACTTC.

V is TRBV30 and J is TRBJ2-7; 7 nucleotides match TRBD1. Germline CDR1 is GTSNPN and CDR2 is SVGIG (reference sequence). CDR3 length: 12 residues. Trimming took 3 bases from V and 2 from J; bases not matched to a gene: 1. Here the CDR3 reads CAWRTGTYEQYF. As DNA, the CDR3 is TGTGCCTGGAGGACAGGGACCTACGAGCAGTACTTC. The full variable domain, with the rest looked up from reference TRBV30 and TRBJ2-7, is SQTIHQWPATLVQPVGSPLSLECTVEGTSNPNLYWYRQAAGRGLQLLFYSVGIGQISSEVPQNLSASRPQDRQFILSSKKLLLSDSGFYLCAWRTGTYEQYFGPGTRLTVT.

J is TRBJ2-7 and V is TRBV5-1, with D perhaps TRBD2 (5 bases). The V end was cut by 4 bases, the J end by 5 bases, with 13 bases between. The CDR3 has 13 residues. Germline lookup yields CDR1 SGHRS and CDR2 YFSETQ. CDR3 sequence (DNA): TGCGCCAGCAGCCATCAAACCGGGGACGAGCAGTACTTC. It specifies CASSHQTGDEQYF.

The chain is built from TRBV7-2 and TRBJ1-6, with 10 bases aligning to TRBD1. The ends lost 5 bases at V and 7 bases at J; junction bases unmatched: 11. Germline values: CDR1 SGHTA, CDR2 FQGNSA. The CDR3 runs to 17 residues. Written as DNA, the CDR3 is TGTGCCAGCAGCCCCAGGACAGGGGGGTGGGGCAATTCACCCCTCCACTTT. It specifies CASSPRTGGWGNSPLHF. The whole variable domain, filled in from reference TRBV7-2 and TRBJ1-6, reads GAGVSQSPSNKVTEKGKDVELRCDPISGHTALYWYRQSLGQGLEFLIYFQGNSAPDKSGLPSDRFSAERTGGSVSTLTIQRTQQEDSAVYLCASSPRTGGWGNSPLHFGNGTRLTVT.

In its sample, this clone was seen a few times. Here the CDR3 reads CASSRAGYEAFF. The CDR3 DNA sequence: TGTGCCAGCAGCCGAGCGGGGTATGAAGCTTTCTTT. This rearrangement joins TRBV11-2 to TRBJ1-1; no reliable D call. The CDR3 spans 12 residues. Per the germline V gene, CDR1 is SGHAT and CDR2 is FQNNGV. Trimming shortened V by 5 bases and J by 7 bases, and 11 bases separated the two germline ends.

This chain links TRBV6-5 with TRBJ2-7, with D possibly being TRBD2 (6 bases). The CDR3 is 16 residues long. Trimming shortened V by 0 bases and J by 2 bases, and 14 bases separated the two germline ends. The germline V gene encodes CDR1 MNHEY and CDR2 SVGAGI. The CDR3 loop is CASSYSIAVSTYEQYF. The CDR3, as DNA: TGTGCCAGCAGTTACTCGATAGCGGTAAGCACCTACGAGCAGTACTTC.

This rearrangement joins TRBV29-1 to TRBJ1-2; 7 positions agree with TRBD1. CDR1 and CDR2 (germline): SQVTM, ANQGSEA. V lost 1 base and J lost 2; bases outside the gene matches: 4. The CDR3 has 14 residues. CDR3: CSVEVAQGNYGYTF. CDR3 nucleotide sequence: TGCAGCGTTGAAGTGGCACAGGGGAACTATGGCTACACCTTC.